The present T cell receptor (beta chain) was sequenced within a study of blood T cell repertoires in COVID-19. Study information: PBMCs, B-cell-depleted T cells, or T cells provided the cDNA or gDNA that made up the material.

Under the authors' procedure: Amplification from reference gene primers served as the basis for estimated nucleated cell counts. Assay: immunoSEQ multiplex PCR; the TCRdb copy retains only in-frame clones and omits some. V, J and clone size derive from that table, while D and trimming were established from the DNA sequence. The table has approximately 73,000 clones, 81% seen once. J gave up 5 bases and V 8 bases, and 7 bases lay outside the gene matches. The CDR3 is made up of 14 amino acids. The germline gives CDR1 SNHLY, CDR2 FYNNEI. The V call is TRBV2, the J call TRBJ1-5, with TRBD1 matching 9 bases. The sequenced sample consisted of peripheral blood. The TCR sequence derives from a woman in her 70s with acute or convalescent COVID-19. CDR3 sequence reads: CASLPGQGYQPQHF. The CDR3, as DNA: TGTGCCAGCCTACCGGGACAGGGTTATCAGCCCCAGCATTTT.